The 14 T cell receptor beta chains below were found in one sample sequenced in a study of radiotherapy plus CTLA-4 blockade in lung cancer (dated 2018 in TCRdb). Libraries were prepared through the immunoSEQ multiplex PCR assay. TCRdb holds this immuneACCESS table with in-frame rearrangements only. Some clones are missing; in checked studies, unresolved V genes explain under half, and the rest has no known cause. Present in this sample are 70,000 to 95,000 clones, under 85% of which were seen just once. The leading ten clones occupy roughly 15% of the sample. The sample was peripheral blood, taken from a patient treated with radiotherapy plus ipilimumab. Receptors originate from a human donor with non-small cell lung cancer that progressed on radiotherapy plus ipilimumab.

CDR3 coding DNA: TGCGCCAGCAGCTTGTTCGGGAGGGAGAATTCACCCCTCCACTTT. This translates into CASSLFGRENSPLHF. This sequence joins TRBV5-1 and TRBJ1-6; D gene ambiguous. The CDR3 covers 15 residues. V lost 1 base and J lost 7, with 12 bases in between. Per germline, CDR1 SGHRS and CDR2 YFSETQ.

This chain links TRBV5-1 with TRBJ2-1, with 8 positions matching TRBD1. Unmatched junction bases numbered 6, after V lost 0 bases and J lost 7 bases. This CDR3 is 15 amino acids long. CDR1 SGHRS and CDR2 YFSETQ come from the germline V gene. CDR3: CASSLVQGARNEQFF. The DNA for the CDR3 is TGCGCCAGCAGCTTGGTTCAGGGGGCCAGGAATGAGCAGTTCTTC.

In DNA form, the CDR3 reads TGTGCCAGCAGCCCTGGAAAGACAGGGTGGAATGAGCAGTTCTTC. Translated: CASSPGKTGWNEQFF. V gene TRBV11-3 combines with J gene TRBJ2-1, with 7 positions matching TRBD1. V gave up 5 bases and J gave up 7 bases; unmatched junction bases: 11. The CDR3 is 15 amino acids. Per germline, CDR1 SGHNT and CDR2 YENEEA.

This clone has a handful of counts. This sequence joins TRBV4-3 and TRBJ1-5; no definite D call. Germline V gene lookup returns CDR1 LGHNA and CDR2 YSLEER. There are 13 residues in the CDR3. V lost 2 bases, J lost 0 bases, and 2 bases lay in between. CDR3 DNA sequence: TGCGCCAGCAGCCAAAGTAGCAATCAGCCCCAGCATTTT. It yields the protein CASSQSSNQPQHF.

V and J are TRBV7-6 and TRBJ2-1, with D possibly matching TRBD2 (6 bases). The ends were cut back, 4 bases at V and 9 bases at J, with 22 bases in the middle. The CDR3 totals 16 residues. Looked up from germline, CDR1 is SGHVS and CDR2 is FNYEAQ. The CDR3 nucleotides are TGTGCCAGCAGCTCGAGGGTGCGACTAGAGGGCGGTGAGCAGTTCTTC. Its translation is CASSSRVRLEGGEQFF.

This clone was seen only a few times. The DNA for the CDR3 is TGTGCCAGCTCACCACCTAACAGCCTCTCTGGAAACACCATATATTTT. Amino acid sequence: CASSPPNSLSGNTIYF. V is TRBV18 and J is TRBJ1-3; D is uncertain. The CDR3 has 16 amino acids. The germline gives CDR1 KGHSH, CDR2 LQKENI. Trimming took 0 bases from V and 0 from J, leaving 9 bases between them.

The chain links TRBV2 to TRBJ1-4; D is uncertain. Germline CDR1 reads SNHLY; CDR2 reads FYNNEI. The CDR3 contains 15 residues. Trimming cost V 6 bases and J 8 bases, with 19 bases left between them. The CDR3 DNA reads TGTGCCAGCAGGGGATTAGGTAACGGACGGGAAAAACTGTTTTTT. Translating it yields CASRGLGNGREKLFF.

This chain joins TRBV7-9 and TRBJ2-5; a weak D match, TRBD2 (5 bases). The germline V and J ends were trimmed by 7 bases and 5 bases, with 11 bases remaining between them. CDR1 is SEHNR and CDR2 is FQNEAQ in the germline V gene (reference sequence). The CDR3 totals 12 residues. The CDR3 nucleotides are TGTGCCAGCAAAACGGGCGGGGAGACCCAGTACTTC. Translating gives CASKTGGETQYF.

The genes are TRBV6-4 and TRBJ2-7; 9 positions match TRBD1. Trimming cost V 8 bases and J 6 bases; bases outside gene matches: 8. The germline V gene has CDR1 MRHNA and CDR2 SNTAGT. The CDR3 contains 13 residues. The CDR3 loop is CASFRTGETEQYF. CDR3 bases: TGTGCCAGCTTCCGGACAGGGGAGACCGAGCAGTACTTC.

V is TRBV6-1 and J is TRBJ1-2, with 7 bases matching TRBD1. The germline V gene has CDR1 MNHNS and CDR2 SASEGT. The CDR3 runs 14 residues. The V segment lost 6 bases and the J segment 5 bases; nucleotides outside the gene matches: 9. The CDR3 coding sequence is TGTGCCAGCAGCACACAGGGACAGATGTATGGCTACACCTTC. It encodes CASSTQGQMYGYTF.

This chain connects TRBV4-1 to TRBJ1-6; a weak D match, TRBD1 (6 bases). The V end lost 0 bases, the J end lost 7 bases, and 16 bases lay between the germline ends. The germline gives CDR1 MGHRA, CDR2 YSYEKL. This CDR3 comprises 17 residues. The CDR3 DNA sequence: TGCGCCAGCAGCCAAGATGGGGGGCCCCTCCTAAATTCACCCCTCCACTTT. It is translated as CASSQDGGPLLNSPLHF.

This chain links TRBV19 with TRBJ1-2; perhaps TRBD1 as D (5 bases). V was pared by 4 bases and J by 2 bases, with 11 bases between. In germline, CDR1 is LNHDA, CDR2 SQIVND (reference sequence). This CDR3 spans 14 amino acids. The CDR3 protein is CASSKAGQNYGYTF. DNA for the CDR3: TGTGCCAGTAGTAAGGCAGGGCAAAACTATGGCTACACCTTC.

V gene TRBV5-4 combines with J gene TRBJ2-7, with 8 nucleotides matching TRBD2. The CDR3 sequence is 14 residues long. V was pared by 4 bases and J by 2 bases, with 5 bases of the junction left unmatched. The V gene's germline CDR1 is SGHNT and CDR2 YYREEE (reference sequence). The CDR3 reads CASSPGGGPYEQYF. The CDR3 DNA follows: TGTGCCAGCAGCCCGGGGGGGGGCCCCTACGAGCAGTACTTC.

The chain has TRBV2 and TRBJ2-5; 9 bases agree with TRBD2. Germline trimming cut 0 bases from V and 9 bases from J; bases unmatched to any gene: 2. Looked up from germline, CDR1 is SNHLY and CDR2 is FYNNEI. This CDR3 has 13 amino acids. The CDR3 region has the DNA TGTGCCAGCAGTGAAGCTAGCGGGGGCGCCCAGTACTTC. The encoded protein is CASSEASGGAQYF.